The 8 T cell receptor beta chains presented below share a single source sample, sequenced in a study of blood T cells in healthy people across ages (dated by TCRdb to the mid-2010s). The library was prepared using 5' RACE. The sequencer listed for this sample is Illumina HiSeq 2500. A second PCR of about 6 to 11 cycles was run with a J-beta primer mix and a sample-barcoded 5' primer. TCRdb handled the public reads itself, with Q25 trimming in fastp and clone calling in MiXCR, and kept productive beta chains. CDR3 protein duplicates are merged, each entry listing the most common genes and DNA. This sample gives 700,000 or so distinct CDR3 sequences in total; 22% of them show up just once. Under 25% of the sample goes to the ten largest clones. The sequenced sample consisted of blood. All receptors come from a man in his 70s in good health.

The gene calls are TRBV27 and TRBJ2-5; maybe TRBD2 (5 bases). Trimming cost V 7 bases and J 1 base, with 31 bases left between them. The CDR3 has 20 amino acids. Germline-derived CDR1 and CDR2 are MNHEY and SMNVEV (reference sequence). The CDR3 spells CASIVFTEDGLVGVQETQYF. CDR3 DNA: TGTGCCAGCATTGTTTTTACCGAGGACGGACTCGTTGGCGTCCAAGAGACCCAGTACTTC.

This chain joins TRBV28 and TRBJ2-5, with D maybe TRBD1 (5 bases). Germline CDR1 MDHEN, CDR2 SYDVKM. Trimming pared 4 bases from V and 7 bases from J, leaving 10 bases between. The CDR3 covers 12 residues. The CDR3 sequence is CASSSRVGTQYF. CDR3 nucleotides: TGTGCCAGCAGTTCCAGGGTCGGGACCCAGTACTTC.

The gene calls are TRBV20-1 and TRBJ1-5, with D uncertain. Germline CDR1 DFQATT, CDR2 SNEGSKA (reference sequence). The CDR3 is made up of 13 amino acids. V lost 3 bases and J lost 7, with 13 bases in between. The CDR3: CSASAGFGQPQHF. The CDR3 DNA follows: TGCAGTGCTAGTGCGGGGTTCGGACAGCCCCAGCATTTT.

The chain employs TRBV19 and TRBJ2-4; D perhaps matches TRBD2 (6 bases). The germline gives CDR1 LNHDA, CDR2 SQIVND (reference sequence). The CDR3 contains 14 residues. Trimming took 5 bases from V and 6 from J, leaving 14 bases between them. The CDR3: CASSSSARGNIQYF. CDR3 in DNA: TGTGCCAGTAGTTCTAGCGCCCGGGGAAACATTCAGTACTTC.

This clonotype has more than one count but fewer than ten. This chain connects TRBV3-1 to TRBJ2-3, with TRBD2 identical over 7 bases. Germline lookup yields CDR1 LGHDT and CDR2 YNNKEL (reference sequence). Trimming cost V 6 bases and J 1 base; bases outside gene matches: 7. CDR3 size: 15 residues. CDR3 sequence (DNA): TGTGCCAGCAGGACAACGGGACTACGCACAGATACGCAGTATTTT. It specifies CASRTTGLRTDTQYF.

The chain recombines TRBV20-1 with TRBJ2-5; 15 positions agree with TRBD2. The CDR3 totals 17 residues. The V gene's germline CDR1 is DFQATT and CDR2 SNEGSKA (reference sequence). J gave up 1 base and V 5 bases, and 8 bases lay outside the gene matches. The CDR3 DNA reads as TGCAGTGCTGGGAAAGGACTAGCGGGGGGGTTCCAAGAGACCCAGTACTTC. The encoded protein is CSAGKGLAGGFQETQYF.

The gene calls are TRBV7-2 and TRBJ1-2; TRBD1 agrees at 8 bases. The CDR3 loop spans 15 amino acids. V dropped 5 bases and J dropped 7; count of bases not matched to a gene: 12. Germline V lookup: CDR1 SGHTA, CDR2 FQGNSA. This chain's CDR3 is CASSPSTGQAGGYTF. CDR3 bases: TGTGCCAGCAGCCCCTCGACGGGACAGGCTGGTGGCTACACCTTC. The whole variable domain, remainder taken from reference TRBV7-2 and TRBJ1-2, is GAGVSQSPSNKVTEKGKDVELRCDPISGHTALYWYRQSLGQGLEFLIYFQGNSAPDKSGLPSDRFSAERTGGSVSTLTIQRTQQEDSAVYLCASSPSTGQAGGYTFGSGTRLTVV.

Only a few counts were recorded for this clonotype. The chain uses TRBV5-1 and TRBJ2-3; D might be TRBD2 (6 bases). Germline CDR1 reads SGHRS; CDR2 reads YFSETQ. This CDR3 region has 15 residues. V lost 7 bases, J lost 2 bases, and 17 bases lay in between. Here the CDR3 reads CASSPSVSFTDTQYF. The CDR3 coding sequence is TGCGCCAGCTCCCCTAGCGTCAGCTTCACAGATACGCAGTATTTT.